This T cell receptor (beta chain) was sequenced during a study of human T cells and chemical hapten exposure. This clonotype was picked up many times. The germline gives CDR1 KGHDR, CDR2 SFDVKD. The CDR3 covers 14 residues. V dropped 4 bases and J dropped 5; count of bases not matched to a gene: 3. Individual cDNA molecules received unique molecular identifiers in the library. TCRdb re-derived calls from the RACE reads in MiXCR, one entry per CDR3 protein. The table records roughly 100,000 distinct CDR3 sequences, 12% of them present only once. Described time point: pre-sensitization, week 0. Noted treatment: therapeutic diphenylcyclopropenone sensitization with weekly scalp DPC. Blood draws came before every patch-test application.

This TCR came from a woman aged 50 to 60 with alopecia areata. Some clones in this sample may be carry-over from other donors' samples. This chain links TRBV24-1 with TRBJ2-1, with 8 bases that match TRBD1. This specimen consisted of whole blood, obtained in connection with sensitization to the hapten diphenylcyclopropenone (DPC). CDR3 sequence (DNA): TGTGCCACCAGTGACCCGGACAGGGACAATGAGCAGTTCTTC. Its translation is CATSDPDRDNEQFF.